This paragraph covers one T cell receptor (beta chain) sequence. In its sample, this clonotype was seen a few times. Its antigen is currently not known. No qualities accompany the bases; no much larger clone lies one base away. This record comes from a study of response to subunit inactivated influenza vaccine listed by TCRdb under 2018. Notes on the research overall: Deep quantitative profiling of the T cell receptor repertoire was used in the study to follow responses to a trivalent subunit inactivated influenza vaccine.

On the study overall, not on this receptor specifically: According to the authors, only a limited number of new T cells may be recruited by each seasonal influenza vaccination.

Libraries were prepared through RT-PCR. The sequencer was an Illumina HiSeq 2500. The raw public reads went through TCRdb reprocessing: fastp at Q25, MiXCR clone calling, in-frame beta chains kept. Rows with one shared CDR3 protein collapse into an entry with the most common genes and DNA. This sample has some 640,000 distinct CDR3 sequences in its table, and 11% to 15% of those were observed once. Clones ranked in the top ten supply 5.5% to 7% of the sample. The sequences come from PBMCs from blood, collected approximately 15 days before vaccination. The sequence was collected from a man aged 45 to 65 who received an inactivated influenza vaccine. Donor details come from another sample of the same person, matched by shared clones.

The nucleotides read TGCAGTGCTAGAGATTCGGTGGGAGGGCCCGGTAAGAATGAGCAGTTCTTC. Translated, this is CSARDSVGGPGKNEQFF. Rearrangement joined TRBV20-1 to TRBJ2-1; TRBD2 fits 7 bases in the junction. Germline trimming amounts to 0 bases on V and 7 bases on J, with 15 as the count of junction bases outside the gene matches. Per the germline V gene (reference sequence), DFQATT is the CDR1 and SNEGSKA is the CDR2. CDR3 length: 17 amino acids, cysteine to phenylalanine. Kept here is only the CDR3 DNA, which spans 51 bases and is read in frame from base 1.